The 3 T cell receptor beta chains listed next were all sequenced from one sample in a study of blood T cell repertoires in COVID-19. Clones were read by immunoSEQ multiplex PCR, and TCRdb kept only the in-frame ones, dropping some. Of nearly 350,000 clones in the sample, around 91% were seen once. Source material: peripheral blood. The receptor set was obtained from a woman aged 18-29 years who had recovered from COVID-19.

V is TRBV9 and J is TRBJ2-2; the D gene is possibly TRBD2 (5 bases). The germline gives CDR1 SGDLS, CDR2 YYNGEE. The CDR3 consists of 14 residues. V lost 0 bases and J lost 5, with 8 bases in between. The CDR3 sequence is CASSVAGSTGELFF. The CDR3, as DNA: TGTGCCAGCAGCGTAGCGGGGTCAACCGGGGAGCTGTTTTTT.

V usage is TRBV7-9 and J usage is TRBJ2-1, with D perhaps TRBD2 (6 bases). CDR1 SEHNR and CDR2 FQNEAQ come from the germline V gene (reference sequence). This CDR3 spans 16 amino acids. V lost 5 bases and J 8 bases, leaving 22 bases between the germline ends. The CDR3 loop is CASSPRRGGGIDEQFF. CDR3 coding DNA: TGTGCCAGCAGCCCCCGTCGGGGAGGAGGGATAGATGAGCAGTTCTTC. Combining the CDR3 with reference TRBV7-9 and TRBJ2-1 gives the whole variable domain DTGVSQNPRHKITKRGQNVTFRCDPISEHNRLYWYRQTLGQGPEFLTYFQNEAQLEKSRLLSDRFSAERPKGSFSTLEIQRTEQGDSAMYLCASSPRRGGGIDEQFFGPGTRLTVL.

The chain is built from TRBV11-3 and TRBJ2-1, with TRBD1 identical over 9 bases. CDR3 length: 17 amino acids. The germline V gene has CDR1 SGHNT and CDR2 YENEEA. After removal of 1 base from V and 2 bases from J, the junction contained 6 bases not matched to a gene. CDR3 DNA: TGTGCCAGCAGCTTAGCTTCAACAGGGGGCCCCTACAATGAGCAGTTCTTC. Translated: CASSLASTGGPYNEQFF.